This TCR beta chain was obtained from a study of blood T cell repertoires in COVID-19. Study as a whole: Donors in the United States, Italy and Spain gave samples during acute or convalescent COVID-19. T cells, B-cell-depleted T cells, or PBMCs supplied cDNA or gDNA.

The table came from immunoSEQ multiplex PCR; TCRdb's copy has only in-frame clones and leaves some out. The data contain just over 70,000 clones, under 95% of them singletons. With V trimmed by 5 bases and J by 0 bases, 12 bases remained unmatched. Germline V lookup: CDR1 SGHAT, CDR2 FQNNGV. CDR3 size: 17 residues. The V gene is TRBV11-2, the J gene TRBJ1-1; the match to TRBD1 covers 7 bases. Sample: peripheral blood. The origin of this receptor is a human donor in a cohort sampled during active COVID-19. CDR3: CASSGPGTDNMNTEAFF. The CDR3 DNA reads TGTGCCAGCAGCGGACCCGGGACAGACAACATGAACACTGAAGCTTTCTTT.